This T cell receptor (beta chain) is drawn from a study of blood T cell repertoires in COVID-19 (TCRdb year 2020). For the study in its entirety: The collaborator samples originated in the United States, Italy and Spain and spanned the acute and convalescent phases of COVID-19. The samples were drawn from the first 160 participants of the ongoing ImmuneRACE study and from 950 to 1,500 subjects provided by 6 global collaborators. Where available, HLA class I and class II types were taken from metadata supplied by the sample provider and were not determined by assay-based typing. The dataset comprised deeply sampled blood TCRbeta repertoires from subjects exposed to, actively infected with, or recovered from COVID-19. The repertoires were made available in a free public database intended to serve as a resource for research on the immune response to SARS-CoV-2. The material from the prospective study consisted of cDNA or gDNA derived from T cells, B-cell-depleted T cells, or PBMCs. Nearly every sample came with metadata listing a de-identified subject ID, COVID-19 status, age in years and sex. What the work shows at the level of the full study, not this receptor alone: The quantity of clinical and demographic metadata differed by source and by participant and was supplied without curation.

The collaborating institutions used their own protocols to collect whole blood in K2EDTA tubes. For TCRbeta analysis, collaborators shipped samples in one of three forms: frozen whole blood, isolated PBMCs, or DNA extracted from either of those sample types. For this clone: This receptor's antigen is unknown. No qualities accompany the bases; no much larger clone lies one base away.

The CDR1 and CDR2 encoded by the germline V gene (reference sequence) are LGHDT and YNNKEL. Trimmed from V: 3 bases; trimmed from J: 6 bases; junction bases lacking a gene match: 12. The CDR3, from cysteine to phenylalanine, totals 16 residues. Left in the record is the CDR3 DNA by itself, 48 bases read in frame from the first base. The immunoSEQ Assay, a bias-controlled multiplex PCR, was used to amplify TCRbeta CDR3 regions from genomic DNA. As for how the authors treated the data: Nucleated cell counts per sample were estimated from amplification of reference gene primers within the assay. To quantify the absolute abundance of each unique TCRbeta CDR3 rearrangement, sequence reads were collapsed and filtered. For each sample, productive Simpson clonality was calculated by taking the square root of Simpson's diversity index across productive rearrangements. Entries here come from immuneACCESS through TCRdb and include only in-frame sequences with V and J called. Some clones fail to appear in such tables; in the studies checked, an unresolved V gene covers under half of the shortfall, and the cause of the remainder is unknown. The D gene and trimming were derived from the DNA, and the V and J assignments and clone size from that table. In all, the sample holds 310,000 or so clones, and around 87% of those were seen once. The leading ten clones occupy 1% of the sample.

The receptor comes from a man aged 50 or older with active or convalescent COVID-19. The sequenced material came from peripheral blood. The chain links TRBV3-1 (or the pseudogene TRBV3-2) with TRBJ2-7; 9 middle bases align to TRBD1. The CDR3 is CASSQSPGTGSAEQYF. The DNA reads TGTGCCAGCAGCCAGAGTCCCGGGACAGGGTCGGCCGAGCAGTACTTC.